Here is one T cell receptor beta chain with its context. Antigen: not known. Profiling relied on immunoSEQ multiplex PCR, and the TCRdb table lists in-frame clones only, not all of them. The sample yields about 63,000 clones, just under 95% seen once. The CDR3 covers 15 residues. Germline V gene data show CDR1 as MNHEY and CDR2 as SMNVEV (reference sequence). With 2 bases removed from V and 0 bases from J, the gap between germline ends came to 8 bases. This sample stems from a study of cytomegalovirus exposure and HLA in healthy donors. Study results and limitations: High sensitivity and specificity were reportedly achieved when the classifier diagnosed cytomegalovirus status.

Donors came from a validation cohort of over 100 subjects, distinct from the first 666-subject cohort. This receptor was obtained from a young woman in good health and CMV-seropositive. V is TRBV27 and J is TRBJ2-1; a weak D match, TRBD2 (6 bases). The sample was PBMCs. The CDR3 spells CASSLGGNSYNEQFF. DNA for the CDR3: TGTGCCAGCAGTTTAGGGGGGAACTCCTACAATGAGCAGTTCTTC.